This T cell receptor (beta chain) derives from a study of T-cell reconstitution after alpha-beta-depleted transplantation in children (dated by TCRdb to about 2016). Context from the whole study: Using TCR repertoire profiling, the study quantitatively followed how T-cell immune reconstitution unfolded in children after TCRalphabeta/CD19-depleted allogeneic hematopoietic cell transplantation.

The research as a whole found: Apparently early alphabetaT-cell count recovery about two months after transplant reportedly relied on only several hundred rapidly expanded clones derived from non-depleted graft cells. The high TCRbeta diversity at day 60 in some patients was ascribed to recipient T cells and intrathymic progenitors that had survived conditioning. The frequencies of hyperexpanded clones fell over the following months, and after one year, T-cell counts and TCRbeta diversity were mostly attributed to newly produced T cells.

Libraries were built with PCR. Sequencer: Illumina HiSeq 2500. TCR library preparation used molecular barcoding, with unique molecular identifiers applied to normalize quantification of the TCRbeta repertoire. TCRdb took the public reads, trimmed them with fastp at Q25, ran MiXCR for clone calling and kept in-frame beta chains. Every entry covers one CDR3 protein and lists the most common genes and DNA from its rows. The sample records more than 400,000 distinct CDR3 sequences, approximately 10% of which are singletons. The ten biggest clones cover approximately 14% of the sample. In light of the paper, this sample's treatment or condition label describes: allogeneic hematopoietic cell transplantation with graft depleted of TCRalphabeta T cells and CD19 B cells. The children who served as transplant recipients had been given grafts of TCRalphabeta/CD19-depleted allogeneic hematopoietic cells. A distance of 19 bases separates the germline ends of V and J, which lose 2 bases and 2 bases respectively. The CDR3, cysteine through phenylalanine, is 17 amino acids long. CDR3 DNA only is kept here, 51 bases in frame from base 1.

In its sample, this clonotype was seen many times. Its cognate antigen has yet to be identified. The record has no base qualities; no much larger clone is one base away. This sequence uses TRBV12-3 or TRBV12-4 and TRBJ2-7; tentative D gene TRBD2, with 6 bases matching. The clonotype comes from a female patient aged 2-9 years who had a stem cell transplant for aplastic anemia, so the T cells may come from the graft donor. Source: PBMCs, mostly from graft donor cells, taken 180 days after TCRalphabeta/CD19-depleted stem cell transplant. At the DNA level, the sequence is TGTGCCAGCAGTTTAATGGGGCGGGAATGGCCTGCCTACGAGCAGTACTTC. Its protein reads: CASSLMGREWPAYEQYF.